One sample yielded the 14 T cell receptor beta chains listed below, sequenced in a study of blood T cells in healthy people across ages. A second about 7 to 12 cycle PCR used barcoded and J-beta primers. TCRdb itself ran the 5' RACE reads through MiXCR, one entry per CDR3 protein. The repertoire consists of about 780,000 distinct CDR3 sequences, with under 30% occurring once and the leading ten covering about 3%. This sample was also put to use in a study of T cells of mothers and their children.

Sequencing was done on a sample of blood. All receptors derive from a boy between 10 and 17 years old in good health.

This clonotype was seen a few times. The chain employs TRBV28 and TRBJ1-6; D gene ambiguous. Between the trimmed V and J ends, which lost 5 bases and 10 bases, there was a span of 15 bases. The CDR3 extends over 14 amino acids. Germline values: CDR1 MDHEN, CDR2 SYDVKM. The CDR3 coding sequence is TGTGCCAGCAGTCCCCAAGGCAGGTGGTCACCCCTCCACTTT. Its protein is CASSPQGRWSPLHF.

V and J are TRBV29-1 and TRBJ1-2, with D possibly matching TRBD1 (5 bases). CDR3 size: 16 residues. Trimming stripped 3 bases from V and 0 bases from J, with 17 bases between. Germline V gene data show CDR1 as SQVTM and CDR2 as ANQGSEA. CDR3 nucleotide sequence: TGCAGCGTTGAGTCCCCCTCCAGGGAAACTAACTATGGCTACACCTTC. Protein product: CSVESPSRETNYGYTF.

This clonotype has just a few counts. The rearrangement uses TRBV11-2 and TRBJ2-5, with 10 nucleotides matching TRBD2. This CDR3 has 16 residues. Germline values: CDR1 SGHAT, CDR2 FQNNGV. J gave up 5 bases and V 5 bases, and 11 bases lay outside the gene matches. CDR3 nucleotide sequence: TGTGCCAGCAGCCATGATATAGCGGGGGGTGGGGAGACCCAGTACTTC. Its translation is CASSHDIAGGGETQYF. Filled out from reference TRBV11-2 and TRBJ2-5, the complete variable domain reads EAGVAQSPRYKIIEKRQSVAFWCNPISGHATLYWYQQILGQGPKLLIQFQNNGVVDDSQLPKDRFSAERLKGVDSTLKIQPAKLEDSAVYLCASSHDIAGGGETQYFGPGTRLLVL.

V is TRBV7-9 and J is TRBJ2-7; TRBD2 is a possible D gene (6 bases). The V gene's germline CDR1 is SEHNR and CDR2 FQNEAQ (reference sequence). V was pared by 8 bases and J by 0 bases, with 11 bases between. This CDR3 is built from 13 residues. Here the CDR3 DNA reads TGTGCCAGCGGAAGGGAGGTCTCCTACGAGCAGTACTTC. The encoded protein is CASGREVSYEQYF.

This sequence joins TRBV4-2 and TRBJ2-3; 10 nucleotides agree with TRBD2. V dropped 4 bases and J dropped 4; count of bases not matched to a gene: 5. This CDR3 is built from 15 residues. In germline, CDR1 is LGHNA, CDR2 YNFKEQ. The CDR3 is CASSPSGGVADTQYF. The CDR3 bases are TGTGCCAGCAGCCCGAGCGGGGGGGTGGCAGATACGCAGTATTTT.

This rearrangement joins TRBV5-4 to TRBJ2-5, with D unresolved. Germline V gene data show CDR1 as SGHNT and CDR2 as YYREEE (reference sequence). Trimming shortened V by 4 bases and J by 7 bases, and 17 bases separated the two germline ends. The CDR3 runs to 14 residues. The CDR3 here is CASSAGLTKGTQYF. The CDR3 DNA is TGTGCCAGCAGCGCCGGATTAACGAAGGGGACCCAGTACTTC.

Only a few counts were recorded for this clonotype. The J gene is TRBJ1-6, the V gene TRBV12-3 or TRBV12-4; 11 bases match TRBD1. The CDR3 spans 17 residues. The J segment lost 0 bases and the V segment lost 6 bases, leaving 4 bases of the junction unmatched. CDR3 residues: CASRGQGASSYNSPLHF. In DNA form, the CDR3 reads TGTGCCAGCAGAGGACAGGGGGCTTCCTCCTATAATTCACCCCTCCACTTT.

As for this clonotype: The junction departs from the called germline gene at one end, perhaps through a read error. The V and J genes are TRBV9 and TRBJ2-3; possibly TRBD2 for D (6 bases). The CDR3 covers 15 residues. Germline CDR1 SGDLS, CDR2 YYNGEE. The CDR3 region is CTSSAGTDNTDTQYF. Here the CDR3 DNA reads TGTACCAGCAGCGCCGGGACTGATAACACAGATACGCAGTATTTT.

The chain carries TRBV12-3 or TRBV12-4 and TRBJ2-3; D perhaps matches TRBD1 (6 bases). The CDR3 length is 16 residues. V was shortened by 6 bases and J by 4 bases, with 20 bases between the two germline ends. The CDR3 nucleotides are TGTGCCAGCAGCCCAACTGGGACCGCAGGGGCAGATACGCAGTATTTT. Amino acids: CASSPTGTAGADTQYF.

There are a few counts of this clonotype. The rearrangement uses TRBV20-1 and TRBJ1-4; D is unclear. The V gene lost 1 base and the J gene lost 0 bases, with 6 bases spanning the gap. Germline loops: CDR1 DFQATT, CDR2 SNEGSKA (reference sequence). This CDR3 spans 14 amino acids. For the CDR3, the DNA is TGCAGTGCTAGAGCGGTGGCAACTAATGAAAAACTGTTTTTT. Translation: CSARAVATNEKLFF.

In this sample, this clonotype turned up a few times. This rearrangement joins TRBV9 to TRBJ2-3; D is possibly TRBD2 (6 bases). Germline V gene sequence: CDR1 SGDLS, CDR2 YYNGEE. The CDR3 totals 13 residues. V lost 3 bases and J 6 bases, leaving 11 bases between the germline ends. CDR3 DNA: TGTGCCAGCAGCGCCGGGACTGATGATACGCAGTATTTT. Translated, it gives CASSAGTDDTQYF.

This clonotype has at least ten counts. This rearrangement joins TRBV5-1 to TRBJ2-7; D gene uncertain. The CDR3 length is 14 residues. The germline CDR1 and CDR2 sequences are SGHRS and YFSETQ. V lost 0 bases to trimming and J lost 3 bases, with 10 bases between them. The CDR3 reads CASSLGGVGYEQYF. Here the CDR3 DNA reads TGCGCCAGCAGCTTGGGTGGGGTGGGCTACGAGCAGTACTTC.

This clonotype was observed a handful of times. The chain combines TRBV9 with TRBJ2-7, with 14 bases that match TRBD2. The assigned J gene may be wrong: the sequence end matches TRBJ2-1 better. This CDR3 region has 20 residues. Germline CDR1 reads SGDLS; CDR2 reads YYNGEE. CDR3 region: CASSVVGTSGGLTAGSEQFF. The CDR3 region has the DNA TGTGCCAGCAGCGTAGTGGGGACTAGCGGGGGTCTCACCGCGGGAAGTGAGCAGTTCTTC.

The rearrangement uses TRBV5-6 and TRBJ1-2, with D unresolved. The germline CDR1 and CDR2 sequences are SGHDT and YYEEEE. Between the trimmed V and J ends, which lost 2 bases and 3 bases, there was a span of 8 bases. CDR3 length: 13 amino acids. The DNA for the CDR3 is TGTGCCAGCAGCTTCCTTGGAGACTATGGCTACACCTTC. Its translation: CASSFLGDYGYTF. The full variable domain, completed using reference TRBV5-6 and TRBJ1-2, is DAGVTQSPTHLIKTRGQQVTLRCSPKSGHDTVSWYQQALGQGPQFIFQYYEEEERQRGNFPDRFSGHQFPNYSSELNVNALLLGDSALYLCASSFLGDYGYTFGSGTRLTVV.